In its sample, the clone carrying this TCR beta chain was seen once. Amplification used 60 Vbeta primers and 13 Jbeta primers. Repertoires were generated with immunoSEQ multiplex PCR, while TCRdb's copy carries only in-frame clones and drops some. The data show tens of thousands of clones, with approximately 69% seen just once and around a fifth held by the top ten. This record comes from a study of cytomegalovirus exposure and HLA in healthy donors. The CDR3 loop spans 19 amino acids. After removal of 4 bases from V and 0 bases from J, the junction contained 18 bases not matched to a gene. Germline V gives CDR1 SGHTS, CDR2 YDEGEE.

The chain recombines TRBV5-8 with TRBJ1-2; 7 bases map to TRBD1. Sample: PBMCs. This TCR derives from a woman in her forties or fifties in good health and CMV-seropositive. CDR3 sequence: CASSLRIGQAEWANYGYTF. CDR3 coding DNA: TGTGCCAGCAGCCTGAGGATCGGACAGGCGGAGTGGGCTAACTATGGCTACACCTTC.